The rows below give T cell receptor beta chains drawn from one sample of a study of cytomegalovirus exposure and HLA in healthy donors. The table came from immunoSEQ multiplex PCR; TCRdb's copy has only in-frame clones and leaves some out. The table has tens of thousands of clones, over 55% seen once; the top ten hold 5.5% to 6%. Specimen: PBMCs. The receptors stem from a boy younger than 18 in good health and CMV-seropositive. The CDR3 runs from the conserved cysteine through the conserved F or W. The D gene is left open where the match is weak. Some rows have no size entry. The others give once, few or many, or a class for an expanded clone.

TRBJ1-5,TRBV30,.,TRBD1,CAWRRTGGDQPQHF,TGTGCCTGGAGGAGAACAGGGGGCGACCAGCCCCAGCATTTT
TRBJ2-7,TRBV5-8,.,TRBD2,CASSFSSGAGYEQYF,TGTGCCAGCAGCTTCTCTAGCGGGGCCGGCTACGAGCAGTACTTC
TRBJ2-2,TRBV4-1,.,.,CASSQSGLEATGELFF,TGCGCCAGCAGCCAATCAGGACTCGAGGCCACCGGGGAGCTGTTTTTT
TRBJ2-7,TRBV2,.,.,CASSERDEQYF,TGTGCCAGCAGTGAGAGGGACGAGCAGTACTTC
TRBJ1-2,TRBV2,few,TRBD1,CASSARQGPSLGGYTF,TGTGCCAGCAGTGCAAGACAGGGGCCCTCCTTGGGTGGCTACACCTTC
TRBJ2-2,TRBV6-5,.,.,CASSRDFRTGELFF,TGTGCCAGCAGCAGGGACTTTAGAACCGGGGAGCTGTTTTTT
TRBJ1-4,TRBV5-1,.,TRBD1,CASSRTGGAANEKLFF,TGCGCCAGCAGCAGAACAGGGGGCGCGGCTAATGAAAAACTGTTTTTT
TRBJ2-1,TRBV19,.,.,CASSIEANEQFF,TGTGCCAGTAGTATAGAAGCGAATGAGCAGTTCTTC
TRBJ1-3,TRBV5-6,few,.,CASSRGGLSSGNTIYF,TGTGCCAGCAGCCGCGGAGGGCTTAGCTCTGGAAACACCATATATTTT
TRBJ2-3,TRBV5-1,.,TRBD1,CASSPGQLSTDTQYF,TGCGCCAGCAGCCCGGGACAGTTAAGCACAGATACGCAGTATTTT
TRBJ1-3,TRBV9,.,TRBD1,CASSVVDRAGNTIYF,TGTGCCAGCAGCGTAGTAGACAGGGCTGGAAACACCATATATTTT
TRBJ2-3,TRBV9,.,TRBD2,CASSPPGLNTDTQYF,TGTGCCAGCAGCCCACCGGGACTAAACACAGATACGCAGTATTTT
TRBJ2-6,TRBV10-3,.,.,CAILDTLEGIGANVLTF,TGTGCCATTCTCGACACATTGGAGGGCATTGGGGCCAACGTCCTGACTTTC
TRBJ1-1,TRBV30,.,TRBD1,CAWQQGERATEAFF,TGTGCCTGGCAACAGGGGGAGAGGGCCACTGAAGCTTTCTTT
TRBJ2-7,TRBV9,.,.,CASSEAAAAISYEQYF,TGTGCCAGCAGCGAGGCGGCAGCGGCCATCTCCTACGAGCAGTACTTC
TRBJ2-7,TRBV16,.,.,CASSQFSTVVTYEQYF,TGTGCCAGCAGCCAATTCTCTACGGTAGTTACCTACGAGCAGTACTTC
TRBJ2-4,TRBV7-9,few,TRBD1,CASSSLKTGPNIQYF,TGTGCCAGCAGCTCACTTAAGACAGGGCCAAACATTCAGTACTTC
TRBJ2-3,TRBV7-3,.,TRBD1,CASSSQGADTQYF,TGTGCCAGCAGCTCACAGGGGGCAGATACGCAGTATTTT
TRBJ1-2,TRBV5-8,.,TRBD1,CASSSSGTGFGYTF,TGTGCCAGCAGCTCCTCAGGGACAGGGTTTGGCTACACCTTC
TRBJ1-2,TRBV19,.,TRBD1,CATVEGGSRYGYTF,TGTGCCACCGTAGAAGGGGGCTCTCGGTATGGCTACACCTTC
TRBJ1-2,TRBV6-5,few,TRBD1,CASSSRDSTNYGYTF,TGTGCCAGCAGTTCCCGGGACAGCACTAACTATGGCTACACCTTC
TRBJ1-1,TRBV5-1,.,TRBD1,CASSLRDSVDLTEAFF,TGCGCCAGCAGCCTCCGGGACAGTGTTGATCTGACTGAAGCTTTCTTT
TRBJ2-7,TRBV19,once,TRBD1,CASSIDGTGSEQYF,TGTGCCAGTAGTATAGACGGGACAGGGTCCGAGCAGTACTTC
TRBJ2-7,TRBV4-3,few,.,CASSQGTAEQYF,TGCGCCAGCAGCCAAGGGACAGCCGAGCAGTACTTC
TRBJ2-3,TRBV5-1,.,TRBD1,CASSLGRGHTDTQYF,TGCGCCAGCAGCTTGGGCAGGGGGCACACAGATACGCAGTATTTT
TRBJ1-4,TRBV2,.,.,CASSREVNEKLFF,TGTGCCAGCAGCAGGGAAGTTAATGAAAAACTGTTTTTT
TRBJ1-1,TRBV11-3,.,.,CASSLSGATEAFF,TGTGCCAGCAGCTTATCAGGGGCCACTGAAGCTTTCTTT
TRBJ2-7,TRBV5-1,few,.,CASSLDSGVEQYF,TGCGCCAGCAGCTTGGACTCAGGGGTCGAGCAGTACTTC
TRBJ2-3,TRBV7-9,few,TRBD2,CASSYLGGSTDTQYF,TGTGCCAGCAGCTATCTCGGGGGGAGCACAGATACGCAGTATTTT
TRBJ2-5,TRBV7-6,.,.,CASSFRDFQETQYF,TGTGCCAGCAGCTTCCGGGACTTCCAAGAGACCCAGTACTTC
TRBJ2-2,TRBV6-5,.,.,CASSQLRENTGELFF,TGTGCCAGCAGTCAACTACGGGAGAACACCGGGGAGCTGTTTTTT